Detailed here is one TCR beta chain. The antigen is not known. Researchers ran the PCR with 60 Vbeta and 13 Jbeta primers. Profiled with immunoSEQ multiplex PCR; TCRdb holds only in-frame clones, not every one. The data hold about 130,000 clones, with approximately 81% observed a single time. The data derive from a study of cytomegalovirus exposure and HLA in healthy donors. Findings and caveats of the study: The productive fraction for most TCR beta V segments was about 87% or about 30% in an earlier analysis.

Germline CDR1 SGHRS, CDR2 YFSETQ. Trimming took 4 bases from V and 6 from J; bases not matched to a gene: 3. This CDR3 has 15 amino acids. Donors were ostensibly healthy at sampling, although undocumented immune exposures were probable. Sample: PBMCs. This receptor was obtained from a man between 18 and 35 years old in good health and CMV-seronegative. V is TRBV5-1 and J is TRBJ2-1; 14 positions match TRBD2. CDR3 loop: CASSPGLAGGNEQFF. CDR3 in DNA: TGCGCCAGCAGCCCCGGACTAGCGGGAGGCAATGAGCAGTTCTTC.